These 27 T cell receptor beta chains were sequenced from one sample in a study of T cells in Graves' hyperthyroidism and ophthalmopathy. Amplified TCR beta CDR3 regions came from RNA transcripts. HTBI primers were used for first-round RT-PCR of the TCR CDR3. TCRdb passed the multiplex PCR reads through MiXCR, listing each CDR3 protein once. There are approximately 600,000 distinct CDR3 sequences in the sample; roughly 14% occur only once, and 4.5% to 6% lies in the top ten. The sample comprised blood. All receptors come from a woman aged 25 to 39 with Graves' hyperthyroidism that later progressed to Graves' ophthalmopathy.

This clonotype occurred many times. The V gene is TRBV20-1, the J gene TRBJ2-5; 8 bases map to TRBD1. CDR1 and CDR2 from the germline V gene are DFQATT and SNEGSKA (reference sequence). This CDR3 comprises 15 residues. The V segment lost 3 bases and the J segment 1 base; nucleotides outside the gene matches: 7. CDR3 protein: CSASAGTGPQETQYF. The CDR3 coding sequence is TGCAGTGCTAGTGCCGGGACAGGTCCCCAAGAGACCCAGTACTTC.

This clonotype was seen only a few times. The genes are TRBV6-1 and TRBJ1-1, with 7 bases matching TRBD1. The germline gives CDR1 MNHNS, CDR2 SASEGT. This CDR3 spans 20 amino acids. V dropped 5 bases and J dropped 5; count of bases not matched to a gene: 26. The CDR3 sequence: CASSPFPILDRNTLGTEAFF. DNA for the CDR3: TGTGCCAGCAGTCCCTTCCCCATCCTGGACAGGAACACTTTGGGGACTGAAGCTTTCTTT.

Details on this clonotype: A much bigger clone sits one base away, suggesting this may be a read error. The rearrangement joins TRBV3-1 to TRBJ2-1, with 13 nucleotides matching TRBD2. The CDR3 length is 14 residues. The germline V gene has CDR1 LGHDT and CDR2 YNNKEL (reference sequence). Losses at the gene ends were 4 bases for V and 15 bases for J; bases not matched to a gene: 9. In DNA, the CDR3 is TGTGCCAGCAGCCGCGGACTAGCGGGAGCTTCACCGTTCTTC. The encoded protein is CASSRGLAGASPFF.

Points on this clonotype: The junction shows a germline mismatch at one end, possibly a read error. The chain uses TRBV14 and TRBJ2-5, with TRBD2 matching 9 bases. CDR3 length: 14 amino acids. CDR1 and CDR2 (germline): SGHDN, FVKESK. CDR3 amino acids: CASSQDQREAPSYF. Written as DNA, the CDR3 is TGTGCCAGCAGTCAAGACCAGCGGGAGGCCCCATCTTACTTC.

This clonotype was recorded at least ten times. The chain carries TRBV27 and TRBJ2-1; 7 bases agree with TRBD2. CDR3 length: 15 amino acids. Germline CDR1 and CDR2: MNHEY and SMNVEV (reference sequence). Germline trimming cut 2 bases from V and 5 bases from J; bases unmatched to any gene: 6. The CDR3, as DNA: TGTGCCAGCAGTTTAGGAGTGGGACTAAACAATGAGCAGTTCTTC. Protein: CASSLGVGLNNEQFF.

This clonotype was observed a handful of times. The chain combines TRBV15 with TRBJ2-7; a possible D gene is TRBD1 (5 bases). Germline V lookup: CDR1 LNHNV, CDR2 YYDKDF (reference sequence). The length of the CDR3 is 13 residues. Trimming cost V 3 bases and J 5 bases, with 11 bases left between them. DNA of the CDR3: TGTGCCACCAGCAGCGAACTCAGGGACGAGCAGTACTTC. Protein: CATSSELRDEQYF.

This clonotype has ten or more counts. The chain recombines TRBV7-8 with TRBJ2-5; a possible D gene is TRBD1 (6 bases). The CDR3 runs 14 residues. Germline V CDR1 and CDR2: SGHVS, FQNEAQ. V lost 1 base and J lost 12, with 18 bases in between. The CDR3 reads CASSLGTGTPLKYF. DNA for the CDR3: TGTGCCAGCAGCTTAGGCACCGGGACACCGCTCAAGTACTTC.

In this sample, this clonotype turned up many times. This sequence joins TRBV15 and TRBJ2-5; D gene uncertain. This CDR3 is built from 11 residues. V was clipped by 2 bases and J by 4 bases, with 2 bases between them. CDR1 and CDR2 (germline): LNHNV, YYDKDF (reference sequence). Here the CDR3 reads CATSRLETQYF. In nucleotides, the CDR3 is TGTGCCACCAGCAGACTAGAGACCCAGTACTTC.

This clonotype has only a few counts. This chain connects TRBV4-1 to TRBJ2-7; 12 nucleotides align to TRBD2. CDR3 size: 14 residues. Germline CDR1 is MGHRA and CDR2 is YSYEKL. V shed 0 bases, J shed 10 bases, and the junction held 4 bases outside the gene matches. CDR3 loop: CASSQEGLAGRQYF. CDR3 DNA sequence: TGCGCCAGCAGCCAAGAAGGACTAGCGGGACGACAGTACTTC.

This clonotype was recorded at least ten times. The gene calls are TRBV28 and TRBJ2-3; D unclear. Germline CDR1 reads MDHEN; CDR2 reads SYDVKM. The ends were cut back, 7 bases at V and 1 base at J, with 12 bases in the middle. The CDR3 runs to 14 residues. The CDR3 protein is CASIMGGRTDTQYF. CDR3 nucleotides: TGTGCCAGCATCATGGGTGGTCGCACAGATACGCAGTATTTT. Variable domain in full (rest from reference TRBV28 and TRBJ2-3): DVKVTQSSRYLVKRTGEKVFLECVQDMDHENMFWYRQDPGLGLRLIYFSYDVKMKEKGDIPEGYSVSREKKERFSLILESASTNQTSMYLCASIMGGRTDTQYFGPGTRLTVL.

As DNA, the CDR3 is TGTGCCAGCACTCAGGGACCATACAATGAGCAGTTCTTC. It encodes CASTQGPYNEQFF. The gene calls are TRBV27 and TRBJ2-1, with D perhaps assigned TRBD1 or TRBD2 (5 bases each). Germline V gene sequence: CDR1 MNHEY, CDR2 SMNVEV (reference sequence). V lost 7 bases to trimming and J lost 4 bases, with 11 bases between them. CDR3 size: 13 residues.

This clonotype was seen ten or more times. The chain joins TRBV3-1 to TRBJ2-2; no clear D gene. This CDR3 has 15 amino acids. The V end was cut by 7 bases, the J end by 0 bases, with 12 bases between. Germline CDR1 LGHDT, CDR2 YNNKEL (reference sequence). CDR3 in amino acids: CASTLDGTNTGELFF. DNA of the CDR3: TGTGCCAGCACCCTAGATGGGACGAACACCGGGGAGCTGTTTTTT.

The J gene is TRBJ1-6, the V gene TRBV6-1; D unclear. V was shortened by 6 bases and J by 12 bases, with 18 bases between the two germline ends. Per germline, CDR1 MNHNS and CDR2 SASEGT. The CDR3 is made up of 14 amino acids. The CDR3 DNA sequence: TGTGCCAGCAGAAATCCCAGCCGGATTGTACCCCTCCACTTT. Its translation: CASRNPSRIVPLHF.

Concerning this clonotype: This could be a read error, since a much larger clone is one nucleotide away. V usage is TRBV2 and J usage is TRBJ1-6, with D maybe TRBD1 (6 bases). CDR3 length: 14 residues. Germline V CDR1 and CDR2: SNHLY, FYNNEI. CDR3 amino acids: CTSSVNRVVSPLHF. CDR3 DNA sequence: TGTACCAGCAGTGTTAACAGGGTCGTTTCACCCCTCCACTTT.

This clonotype was recorded at least ten times. V gene TRBV3-1 combines with J gene TRBJ1-2, with D uncertain. The germline V and J ends were trimmed by 8 bases and 0 bases, with 7 bases remaining between them. The CDR3 spans 12 residues. CDR1 is LGHDT, CDR2 YNNKEL, per germline (reference sequence). Here the CDR3 reads CASASANYGYTF. In nucleotides, the CDR3 is TGTGCCAGCGCCTCTGCTAACTATGGCTACACCTTC. The full variable domain, its missing parts supplied by reference TRBV3-1 and TRBJ1-2, is DTAVSQTPKYLVTQMGNDKSIKCEQNLGHDTMYWYKQDSKKFLKIMFSYNNKELIINETVPNRFSPKSPDKAHLNLHINSLELGDSAVYFCASASANYGYTFGSGTRLTVV.

This clonotype occurred a few times. The J gene is TRBJ2-1, the V gene TRBV20-1, with 8 bases lining up with TRBD2. The CDR3 loop spans 15 amino acids. In germline, CDR1 is DFQATT, CDR2 SNEGSKA (reference sequence). The junction had 3 bases not matched to a gene; V was cut back by 1 base and J by 1 base. CDR3 coding DNA: TGCAGTGCTAGAGCGGGAGGGGCTTCCTACAATGAGCAGTTCTTC. Protein product: CSARAGGASYNEQFF.

This clonotype was counted many times. The rearrangement links TRBV3-1 to TRBJ1-2; 7 nucleotides match TRBD1. Germline loops: CDR1 LGHDT, CDR2 YNNKEL (reference sequence). The CDR3 contains 14 residues. The V gene end was trimmed by 0 bases and the J gene end by 3 bases; junction bases not matched to a gene: 1. CDR3 in DNA: TGTGCCAGCAGCCAAGAAGACAGGGACTATGGCTACACCTTC. The encoded protein is CASSQEDRDYGYTF.

V gene TRBV7-9 combines with J gene TRBJ2-2; D remains ambiguous. CDR1 and CDR2 (germline): SEHNR, FQNEAQ (reference sequence). This CDR3 spans 12 amino acids. Trimming pared 2 bases from V and 10 bases from J, leaving 8 bases between. For the CDR3, the DNA is TGTGCCAGCAGCTTAAGGGTCCTGGAGCTGTTTTTT. Its translation: CASSLRVLELFF. The full variable domain, rest sourced from reference TRBV7-9 and TRBJ2-2, is DTGVSQNPRHKITKRGQNVTFRCDPISEHNRLYWYRQTLGQGPEFLTYFQNEAQLEKSRLLSDRFSAERPKGSFSTLEIQRTEQGDSAMYLCASSLRVLELFFGEGSRLTVL.

Ten or more counts support this clonotype. The chain combines TRBV28 with TRBJ2-1; TRBD1 matches at 7 bases. The CDR3 totals 14 residues. V was pared by 6 bases and J by 2 bases, with 4 bases of the junction left unmatched. Germline-derived CDR1 and CDR2 are MDHEN and SYDVKM. The CDR3 DNA sequence: TGTGCCAGCAGGAGAGGGACAGCCTACAATGAGCAGTTCTTC. Amino acid sequence: CASRRGTAYNEQFF.

The rearrangement uses TRBV5-1 and TRBJ2-1; D not resolved. Germline V gene sequence: CDR1 SGHRS, CDR2 YFSETQ. The CDR3 consists of 15 residues. V was shortened by 0 bases and J by 2 bases, with 9 bases between the two germline ends. CDR3 nucleotide sequence: TGCGCCAGCAGCTTGGAGGCCATAACCTACAATGAGCAGTTCTTC. Residues: CASSLEAITYNEQFF.

The table lists this clonotype with many counts. The chain carries TRBV20-1 and TRBJ2-7; either TRBD1 or TRBD2 may fit D (5 bases each). The CDR3 sequence is 15 residues long. Germline CDR1 DFQATT, CDR2 SNEGSKA (reference sequence). With 6 bases removed from V and 3 bases from J, the gap between germline ends came to 21 bases. CDR3 amino acids: CSAPYPRGVYYEQYF. CDR3 nucleotides: TGCAGTGCCCCCTACCCGAGGGGCGTATACTACGAGCAGTACTTC.

This clonotype showed up many times. The chain uses TRBV30 and TRBJ1-1, with unresolved D. Germline CDR1 and CDR2: GTSNPN and SVGIG (reference sequence). Deletions cut 3 bases from V and 1 base from J, with 15 bases between. This CDR3 is built from 15 residues. Written as DNA, the CDR3 is TGTGCCTGGAGCGGCCATAACGAGGGGAACACTGAAGCTTTCTTT. Translated: CAWSGHNEGNTEAFF. Filled out from reference TRBV30 and TRBJ1-1, the complete variable domain reads SQTIHQWPATLVQPVGSPLSLECTVEGTSNPNLYWYRQAAGRGLQLLFYSVGIGQISSEVPQNLSASRPQDRQFILSSKKLLLSDSGFYLCAWSGHNEGNTEAFFGQGTRLTVV.

Only a few counts were recorded for this clonotype. This could be a read error, since a much larger clone is one nucleotide away. The chain uses TRBV12-3 or TRBV12-4 and TRBJ2-2, with D possibly matching TRBD2 (6 bases). Trimming removed 3 bases from V and 6 bases from J, with 17 bases in between. The CDR3 runs to 16 residues. The CDR3 is CASSFQTGLIPGELFF. DNA of the CDR3: TGTGCCAGCAGTTTCCAGACTGGACTAATCCCCGGGGAGCTGTTTTTT.

Comment on this clonotype: A read error is possible here, since a much larger clone lies one base away. V usage is TRBV20-1 and J usage is TRBJ2-3; 11 nucleotides align to TRBD2. Germline CDR1 and CDR2: DFQATT and SNEGSKA (reference sequence). There are 15 residues in the CDR3. The CDR3: CSARATSGSRDTRYF. In nucleotides, the CDR3 is TGCAGTGCTAGAGCTACTAGCGGGAGTAGGGATACGCGGTATTTT.

This clonotype appeared many times. The rearrangement joins TRBV7-9 to TRBJ1-2; maybe TRBD1 (5 bases). This CDR3 contains 12 residues. Germline CDR1 and CDR2: SEHNR and FQNEAQ (reference sequence). V was cut by 3 bases and J by 8 bases, with 10 bases left in between. CDR3 residues: CASSLTDSGYTF. The DNA of the CDR3 is TGTGCCAGCAGCTTGACAGACTCCGGCTACACCTTC. Variable domain in full (rest from reference TRBV7-9 and TRBJ1-2): DTGVSQNPRHKITKRGQNVTFRCDPISEHNRLYWYRQTLGQGPEFLTYFQNEAQLEKSRLLSDRFSAERPKGSFSTLEIQRTEQGDSAMYLCASSLTDSGYTFGSGTRLTVV.

The chain carries TRBV4-2 and TRBJ2-7; D is perhaps TRBD2 (6 bases). This CDR3 is built from 15 residues. V was shortened by 0 bases and J by 6 bases, with 15 bases between the two germline ends. CDR1 is LGHNA and CDR2 is YNFKEQ in the germline V gene. The CDR3, as DNA: TGTGCCAGCAGCCAAGATGGTGGGAGGACCGGCGAGCAGTACTTC. It codes for CASSQDGGRTGEQYF.

This clonotype was detected many times. The gene calls are TRBV20-1 and TRBJ1-3; D uncertain. Germline lookup yields CDR1 DFQATT and CDR2 SNEGSKA (reference sequence). V lost 6 bases and J lost 7, with 13 bases in between. The CDR3 is made up of 12 amino acids. The CDR3 is CSATDGRNTIYF. The CDR3 region has the DNA TGCAGTGCCACAGACGGACGGAACACCATATATTTT.